The clone carrying this T cell receptor beta chain showed up just a few times. Antigen: not known. This sample was taken from a study of T cell responses to AZD1222 COVID-19 vaccine. Findings and caveats of the study: A reported finding is that nearly half of spike-specific TCRs target unmutated variant regions. Most donors were white British and more were female, and clonal diversity was possibly underestimated.

The V and J ends lost 4 bases and 5 bases respectively, with 9 bases between them. Germline loops: CDR1 KGHSH, CDR2 LQKENI. The CDR3 runs 13 residues. TCRdb's table, derived via immunoSEQ multiplex PCR, lists solely in-frame clones and lacks some. The sample yields 140,000 to 150,000 clones, around 90% seen once. The sequence derives from an adult who received the MenACWY meningococcal vaccine as a control. The starting material was peripheral blood, obtained 28 days after the second dose of the MenACWY control vaccine. This sequence joins TRBV18 and TRBJ1-5; a weak D match, TRBD1 (5 bases). CDR3 in DNA: TGTGCCAGCTCACTGGGGCTCGATCAGCCCCAGCATTTT. It specifies CASSLGLDQPQHF.